Presented here are 5 T cell receptor beta chains from one specimen sequenced in a study of Ad26.COV2.S vaccination and SARS-CoV-2 variants. The treatment here: around 19 received Ad26.COV2.S at low or high dose, single or two shots; a few received placebo; per-sample allocation not given. Repertoires come from day 63 after the first vaccine or placebo injection. Repertoires were generated with immunoSEQ multiplex PCR, while TCRdb's copy carries only in-frame clones and drops some. The sample shows approximately 400,000 clones, 80% to 90% of them seen only once. The sample was peripheral blood, taken in a trial of Ad26.COV2.S vaccine versus placebo. The receptors originated from a person between 18 and 59 years old who received the Ad26.COV2.S COVID-19 vaccine or a placebo.

The CDR3 DNA reads as TGCGCCAGCCGCCGTACGTTAAGCAATCAGCCCCAGCATTTT. It yields the protein CASRRTLSNQPQHF. V is TRBV4-1 and J is TRBJ1-5; D gene ambiguous. Germline CDR1 is MGHRA and CDR2 is YSYEKL. The V end lost 8 bases, the J end lost 1 base, and 12 bases lay between the germline ends. The CDR3 has 14 amino acids.

The table lists this clone with a count of one. The chain carries TRBV10-3 and TRBJ1-5; D is undetermined. V was trimmed by 3 bases and J by 7 bases, leaving 7 bases between them. Germline V gene sequence: CDR1 ENHRY, CDR2 SYGVKD. The CDR3 is 12 residues long. The CDR3 loop is CAISDGIQPQHF. As DNA, the CDR3 is TGTGCCATCAGTGACGGGATACAGCCCCAGCATTTT.

This chain uses TRBV6-5 with TRBJ1-1, with 7 bases that match TRBD1. The CDR3 extends over 13 amino acids. Germline trimming cut 11 bases from V and 2 bases from J; bases unmatched to any gene: 8. Germline loops: CDR1 MNHEY, CDR2 SVGAGI. The CDR3 region has the DNA TGTGCCTCCCGGAGGGGGCCTAACACTGAAGCTTTCTTT. It codes for CASRRGPNTEAFF.

V gene TRBV2 combines with J gene TRBJ2-1; D unresolved. The length of the CDR3 is 15 residues. Between the trimmed V and J ends, which lost 5 bases and 0 bases, there was a span of 11 bases. Germline V gene lookup returns CDR1 SNHLY and CDR2 FYNNEI. CDR3 nucleotides: TGTGCCAGCAGTCTGGTGCTGGGCTCCTACAATGAGCAGTTCTTC. Translation: CASSLVLGSYNEQFF.

The chain employs TRBV11-3 and TRBJ2-7; D perhaps matches TRBD1 (6 bases). Germline loops: CDR1 SGHNT, CDR2 YENEEA. The length of the CDR3 is 14 residues. The V and J ends lost 5 bases and 4 bases respectively, with 15 bases between them. The CDR3 reads CASSLPGHPYEQYF. The CDR3 bases are TGTGCCAGCAGCCTCCCGGGACACCCATACGAGCAGTACTTC.